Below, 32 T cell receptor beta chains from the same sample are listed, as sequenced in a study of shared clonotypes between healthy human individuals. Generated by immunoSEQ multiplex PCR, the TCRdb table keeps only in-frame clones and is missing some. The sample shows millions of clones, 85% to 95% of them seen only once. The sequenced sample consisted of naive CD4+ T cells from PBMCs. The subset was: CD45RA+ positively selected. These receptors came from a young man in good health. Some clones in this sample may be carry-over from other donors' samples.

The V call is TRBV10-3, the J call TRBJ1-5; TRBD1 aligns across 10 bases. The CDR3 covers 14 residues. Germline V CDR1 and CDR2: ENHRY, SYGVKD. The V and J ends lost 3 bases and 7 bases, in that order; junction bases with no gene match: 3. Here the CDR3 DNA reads TGTGCCATCAGTGAAGGGACAGGGGAACAGCCCCAGCATTTT. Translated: CAISEGTGEQPQHF.

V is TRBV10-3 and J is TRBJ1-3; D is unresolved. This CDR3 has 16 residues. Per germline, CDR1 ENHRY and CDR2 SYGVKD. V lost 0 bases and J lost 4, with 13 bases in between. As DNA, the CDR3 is TGTGCCATCAGTGAGTCCGGCTGGGGATTAGGAAACACCATATATTTT. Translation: CAISESGWGLGNTIYF.

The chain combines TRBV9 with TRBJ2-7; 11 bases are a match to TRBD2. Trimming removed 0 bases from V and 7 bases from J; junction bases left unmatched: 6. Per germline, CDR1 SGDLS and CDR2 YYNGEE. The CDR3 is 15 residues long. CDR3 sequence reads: CASSVAGTSGLEQYF. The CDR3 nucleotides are TGTGCCAGCAGCGTAGCCGGGACTAGCGGCCTGGAGCAGTACTTC.

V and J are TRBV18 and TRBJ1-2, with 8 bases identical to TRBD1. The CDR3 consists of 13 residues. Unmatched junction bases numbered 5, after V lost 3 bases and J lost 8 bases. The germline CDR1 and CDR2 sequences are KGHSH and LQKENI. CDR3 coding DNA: TGTGCCAGCTCACCGCAGACAGGGGTAGGCTACACCTTC. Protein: CASSPQTGVGYTF.

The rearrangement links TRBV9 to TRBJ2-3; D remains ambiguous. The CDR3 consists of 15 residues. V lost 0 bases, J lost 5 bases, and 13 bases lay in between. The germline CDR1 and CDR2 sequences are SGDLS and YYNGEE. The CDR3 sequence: CASSVAPRPEDTQYF. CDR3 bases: TGTGCCAGCAGCGTAGCCCCACGGCCCGAAGATACGCAGTATTTT.

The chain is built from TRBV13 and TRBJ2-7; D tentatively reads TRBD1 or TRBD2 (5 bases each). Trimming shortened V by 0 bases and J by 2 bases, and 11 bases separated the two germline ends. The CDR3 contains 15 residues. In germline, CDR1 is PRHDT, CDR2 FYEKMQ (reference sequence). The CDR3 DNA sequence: TGTGCCAGCAGCTTAGGCGGGGACGTTACCTACGAGCAGTACTTC. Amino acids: CASSLGGDVTYEQYF.

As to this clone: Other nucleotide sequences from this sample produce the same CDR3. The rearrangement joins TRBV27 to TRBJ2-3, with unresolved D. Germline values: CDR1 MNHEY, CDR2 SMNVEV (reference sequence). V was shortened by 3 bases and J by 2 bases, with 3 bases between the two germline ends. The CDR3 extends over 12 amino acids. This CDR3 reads CASSFNTDTQYF. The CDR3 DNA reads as TGTGCCAGCAGTTTCAACACAGATACGCAGTATTTT.

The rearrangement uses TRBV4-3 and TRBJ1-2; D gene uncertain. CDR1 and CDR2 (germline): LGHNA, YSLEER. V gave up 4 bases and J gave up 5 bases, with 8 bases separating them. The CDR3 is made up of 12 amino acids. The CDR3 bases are TGCGCCAGCAGCCTCCGAGGGTATGGCTACACCTTC. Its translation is CASSLRGYGYTF.

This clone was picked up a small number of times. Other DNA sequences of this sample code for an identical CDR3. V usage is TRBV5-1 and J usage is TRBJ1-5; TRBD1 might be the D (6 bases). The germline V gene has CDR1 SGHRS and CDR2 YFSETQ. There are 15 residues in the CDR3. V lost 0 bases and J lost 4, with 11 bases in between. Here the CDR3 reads CASSLEGGRNQPQHF. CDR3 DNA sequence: TGCGCCAGCAGCTTGGAAGGGGGGCGGAATCAGCCCCAGCATTTT.

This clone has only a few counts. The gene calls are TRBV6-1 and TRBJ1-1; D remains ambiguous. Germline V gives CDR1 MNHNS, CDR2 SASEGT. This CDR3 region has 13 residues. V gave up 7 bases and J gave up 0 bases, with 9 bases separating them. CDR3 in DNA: TGTGCCAGCAACAGTAAGGTGAACACTGAAGCTTTCTTT. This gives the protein CASNSKVNTEAFF.

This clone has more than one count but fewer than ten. The CDR3, as DNA: TGTGCCAGCAGCATCGGGACAGGGGGCCGCGACGAGCAGTACTTC. It translates to CASSIGTGGRDEQYF. The chain couples TRBV7-9 to TRBJ2-7, with TRBD1 identical over 12 bases. Germline V gene sequence: CDR1 SEHNR, CDR2 FQNEAQ (reference sequence). This CDR3 has 15 amino acids. The V and J ends lost 5 bases and 5 bases, in that order; junction bases with no gene match: 7.

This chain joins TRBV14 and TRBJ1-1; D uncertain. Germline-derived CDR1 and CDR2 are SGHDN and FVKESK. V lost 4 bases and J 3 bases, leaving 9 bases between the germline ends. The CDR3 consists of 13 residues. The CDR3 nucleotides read TGTGCCAGCAGCCTTAGGGCCTACACTGAAGCTTTCTTT. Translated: CASSLRAYTEAFF.

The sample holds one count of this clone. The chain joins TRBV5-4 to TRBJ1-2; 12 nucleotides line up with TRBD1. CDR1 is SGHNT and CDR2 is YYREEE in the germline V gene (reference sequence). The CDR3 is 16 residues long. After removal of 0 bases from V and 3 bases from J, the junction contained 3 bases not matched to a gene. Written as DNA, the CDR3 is TGTGCCAGCAGCTTGGCGGGGACAGGGGGCGACTATGGCTACACCTTC. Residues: CASSLAGTGGDYGYTF.

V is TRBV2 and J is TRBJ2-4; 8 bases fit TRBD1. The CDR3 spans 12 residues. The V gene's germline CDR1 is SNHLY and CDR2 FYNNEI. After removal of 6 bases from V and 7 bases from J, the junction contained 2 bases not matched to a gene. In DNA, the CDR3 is TGTGCCAGCAGCAGACAGGGGAACATTCAGTACTTC. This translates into CASSRQGNIQYF.

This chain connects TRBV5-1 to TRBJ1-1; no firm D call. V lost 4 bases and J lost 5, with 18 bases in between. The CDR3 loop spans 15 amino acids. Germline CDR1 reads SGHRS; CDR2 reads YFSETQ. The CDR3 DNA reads TGCGCCAGCAGCGCTACTACGCAATCCGTAACTGAAGCTTTCTTT. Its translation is CASSATTQSVTEAFF.

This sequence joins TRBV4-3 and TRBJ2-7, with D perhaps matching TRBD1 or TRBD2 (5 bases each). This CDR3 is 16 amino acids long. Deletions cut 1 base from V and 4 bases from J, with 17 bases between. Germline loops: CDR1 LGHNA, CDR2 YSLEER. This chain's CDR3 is CASSQGWGSGVYEQYF. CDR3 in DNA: TGCGCCAGCAGCCAAGGTTGGGGGAGTGGAGTGTACGAGCAGTACTTC.

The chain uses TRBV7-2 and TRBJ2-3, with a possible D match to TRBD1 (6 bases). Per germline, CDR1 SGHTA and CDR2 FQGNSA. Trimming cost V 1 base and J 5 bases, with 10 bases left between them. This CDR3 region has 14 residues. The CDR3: CASSLGGRIDTQYF. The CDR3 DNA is TGTGCCAGCAGCTTAGGGGGGCGCATAGATACGCAGTATTTT.

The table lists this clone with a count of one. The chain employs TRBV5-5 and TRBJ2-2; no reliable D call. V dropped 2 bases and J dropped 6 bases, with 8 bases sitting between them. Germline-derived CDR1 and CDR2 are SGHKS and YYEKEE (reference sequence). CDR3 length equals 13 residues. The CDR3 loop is CASSFTVPGELFF. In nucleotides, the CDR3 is TGTGCCAGCAGCTTTACAGTACCCGGGGAGCTGTTTTTT.

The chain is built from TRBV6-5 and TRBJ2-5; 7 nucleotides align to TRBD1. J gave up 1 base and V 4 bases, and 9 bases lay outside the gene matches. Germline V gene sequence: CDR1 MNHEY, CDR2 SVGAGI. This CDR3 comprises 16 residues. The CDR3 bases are TGTGCCAGCAGTTCCGGGGACAGCCATTTCCAAGAGACCCAGTACTTC. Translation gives CASSSGDSHFQETQYF.

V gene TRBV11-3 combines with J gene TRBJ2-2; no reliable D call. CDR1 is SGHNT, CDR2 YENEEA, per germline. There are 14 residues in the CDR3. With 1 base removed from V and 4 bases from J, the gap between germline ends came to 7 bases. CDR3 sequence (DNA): TGTGCCAGCAGCTTAGCTGAGAGCACCGGGGAGCTGTTTTTT. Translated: CASSLAESTGELFF.

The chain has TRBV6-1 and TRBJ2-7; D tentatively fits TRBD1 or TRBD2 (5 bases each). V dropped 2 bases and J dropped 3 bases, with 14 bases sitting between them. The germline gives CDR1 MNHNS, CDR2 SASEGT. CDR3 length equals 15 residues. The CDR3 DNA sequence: TGTGCCAGCAGTGAAATTCGGGGCCCCCTCTACGAGCAGTACTTC. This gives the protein CASSEIRGPLYEQYF.

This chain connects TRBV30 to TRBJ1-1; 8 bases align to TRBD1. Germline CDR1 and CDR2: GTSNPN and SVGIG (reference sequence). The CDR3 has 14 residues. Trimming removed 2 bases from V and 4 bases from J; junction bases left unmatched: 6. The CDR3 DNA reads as TGTGCCTGGAGTCGGACAGGGTTTCCCACTGAAGCTTTCTTT. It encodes CAWSRTGFPTEAFF. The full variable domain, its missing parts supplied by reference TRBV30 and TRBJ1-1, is SQTIHQWPATLVQPVGSPLSLECTVEGTSNPNLYWYRQAAGRGLQLLFYSVGIGQISSEVPQNLSASRPQDRQFILSSKKLLLSDSGFYLCAWSRTGFPTEAFFGQGTRLTVV.

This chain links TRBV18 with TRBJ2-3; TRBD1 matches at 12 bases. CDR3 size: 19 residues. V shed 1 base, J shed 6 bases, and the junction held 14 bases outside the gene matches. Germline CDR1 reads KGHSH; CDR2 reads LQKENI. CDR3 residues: CASSPLPPGQGALADTQYF. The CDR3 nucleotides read TGTGCCAGCTCACCACTCCCCCCGGGACAGGGGGCTTTGGCGGATACGCAGTATTTT.

The CDR3 sequence: CASSPRPGGYGYTF. The CDR3 DNA is TGCGCCAGCAGCCCCCGGCCTGGCGGATATGGCTACACCTTC. V gene TRBV4-3 combines with J gene TRBJ1-2; D is uncertain. The germline V gene has CDR1 LGHNA and CDR2 YSLEER. The CDR3 is 14 amino acids. The ends were cut back, 4 bases at V and 5 bases at J, with 14 bases in the middle.

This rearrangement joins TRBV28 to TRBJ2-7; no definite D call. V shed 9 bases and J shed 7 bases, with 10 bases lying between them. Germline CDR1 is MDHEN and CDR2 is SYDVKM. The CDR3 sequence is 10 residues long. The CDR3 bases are TGTGCCAGTGGGCCGGGTGAGCAGTACTTC. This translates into CASGPGEQYF.

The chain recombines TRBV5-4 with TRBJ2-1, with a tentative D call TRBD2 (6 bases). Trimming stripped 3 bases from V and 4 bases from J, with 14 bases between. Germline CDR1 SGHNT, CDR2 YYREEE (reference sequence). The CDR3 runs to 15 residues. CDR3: CASSSPPSVYNEQFF. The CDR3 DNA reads TGTGCCAGCAGCTCCCCCCCTAGCGTTTACAATGAGCAGTTCTTC.

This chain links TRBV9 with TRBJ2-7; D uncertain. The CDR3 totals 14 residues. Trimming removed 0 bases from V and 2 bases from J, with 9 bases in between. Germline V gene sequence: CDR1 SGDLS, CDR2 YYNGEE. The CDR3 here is CASSVAGRAYEQYF. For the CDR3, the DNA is TGTGCCAGCAGCGTAGCGGGCCGCGCCTACGAGCAGTACTTC.

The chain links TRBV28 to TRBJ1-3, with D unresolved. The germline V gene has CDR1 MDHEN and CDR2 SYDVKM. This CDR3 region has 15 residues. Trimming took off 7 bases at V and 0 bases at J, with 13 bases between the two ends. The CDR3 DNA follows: TGTGCCAGCACCCAGCTGGGGTCCTCTGGAAACACCATATATTTT. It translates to CASTQLGSSGNTIYF.

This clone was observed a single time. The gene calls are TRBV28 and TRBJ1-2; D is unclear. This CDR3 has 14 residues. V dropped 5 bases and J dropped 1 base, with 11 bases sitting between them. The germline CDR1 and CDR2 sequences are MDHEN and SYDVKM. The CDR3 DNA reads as TGTGCCAGCAGTGGGCGAGGCCGTAACTATGGCTACACCTTC. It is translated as CASSGRGRNYGYTF.

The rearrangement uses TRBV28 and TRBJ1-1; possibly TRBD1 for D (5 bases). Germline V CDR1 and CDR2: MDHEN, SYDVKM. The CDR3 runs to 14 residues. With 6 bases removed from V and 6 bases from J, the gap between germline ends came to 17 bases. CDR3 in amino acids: CASSSTDTGAEAFF. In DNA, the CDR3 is TGTGCCAGCAGCTCGACGGACACGGGTGCTGAAGCTTTCTTT.

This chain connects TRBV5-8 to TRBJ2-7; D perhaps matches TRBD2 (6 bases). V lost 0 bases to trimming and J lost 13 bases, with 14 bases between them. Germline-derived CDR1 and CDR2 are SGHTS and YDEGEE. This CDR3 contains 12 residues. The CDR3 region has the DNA TGTGCCAGCAGCTTGGCCCGGAGGGAGGAATACTTC. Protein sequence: CASSLARREEYF.

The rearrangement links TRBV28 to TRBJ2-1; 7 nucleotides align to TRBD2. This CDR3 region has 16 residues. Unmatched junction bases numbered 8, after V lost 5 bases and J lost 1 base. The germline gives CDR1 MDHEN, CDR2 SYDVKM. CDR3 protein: CASSGLAVISYNEQFF. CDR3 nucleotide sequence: TGTGCCAGCAGTGGTCTAGCGGTGATTTCCTACAATGAGCAGTTCTTC.